A single sample gave rise to the 16 T cell receptor beta chains below, sequenced in a study of blood T cell repertoires in COVID-19 (TCRdb year 2020). Library generation was performed with the immunoSEQ multiplex PCR assay. This immuneACCESS table, as held by TCRdb, lists in-frame sequences with V and J called but not all clones. Of the missing ones, under half trace to an unresolved V gene in checked studies; the others have no known cause. This sample holds 300,000 to 400,000 clones; roughly 89% were observed only once. The biggest ten clones account for approximately 9.3% of the sample. The sequenced sample was peripheral blood. These receptor sequences come from a man in his thirties or forties with COVID-19, enrolled during active disease.

The chain recombines TRBV6-1 with TRBJ1-5; the D gene is possibly TRBD1 (5 bases). The CDR3 is 16 amino acids. CDR1 and CDR2 from the germline V gene are MNHNS and SASEGT. Trimming removed 0 bases from V and 0 bases from J, with 9 bases in between. CDR3 sequence (DNA): TGTGCCAGCAGTGAAGCACGCAGGGTTAGCAATCAGCCCCAGCATTTT. This codes for CASSEARRVSNQPQHF.

The chain couples TRBV7-2 to TRBJ2-7; the match to TRBD1 covers 7 bases. The ends lost 0 bases at V and 3 bases at J; junction bases unmatched: 5. The CDR3 is 15 residues long. Germline V lookup: CDR1 SGHTA, CDR2 FQGNSA. CDR3 sequence: CASSLAPGQVYEQYF. The CDR3 nucleotides are TGTGCCAGCAGCTTAGCCCCTGGACAGGTCTACGAGCAGTACTTC.

The chain couples TRBV6-5 to TRBJ1-1; D call uncertain. The CDR3 has 13 residues. Trimming took 7 bases from V and 5 from J, leaving 14 bases between them. Germline CDR1 reads MNHEY; CDR2 reads SVGAGI. CDR3: CASNRVGKTEAFF. The CDR3, as DNA: TGTGCCAGCAATCGGGTTGGAAAAACTGAAGCTTTCTTT.

The chain uses TRBV4-1 and TRBJ2-7; D might be TRBD1 (6 bases). Germline CDR1 and CDR2: MGHRA and YSYEKL. Trimming removed 1 base from V and 0 bases from J, with 10 bases in between. This CDR3 has 15 amino acids. CDR3 sequence: CASSQVTGYSYEQYF. CDR3 nucleotides: TGCGCCAGCAGCCAAGTAACAGGGTACTCCTACGAGCAGTACTTC.

This clone is a singleton in its sample. The rearrangement joins TRBV5-1 to TRBJ2-1; 9 bases are shared with TRBD2. The CDR3 totals 16 residues. V dropped 4 bases and J dropped 0; count of bases not matched to a gene: 5. Germline assignment: CDR1 SGHRS and CDR2 YFSETQ. CDR3 protein: CASSRLAASSYNEQFF. Written as DNA, the CDR3 is TGCGCCAGCAGCCGACTAGCGGCAAGCTCCTACAATGAGCAGTTCTTC. Full variable domain (rest looked up from reference TRBV5-1 and TRBJ2-1): KAGVTQTPRYLIKTRGQQVTLSCSPISGHRSVSWYQQTPGQGLQFLFEYFSETQRNKGNFPGRFSGRQFSNSRSEMNVSTLELGDSALYLCASSRLAASSYNEQFFGPGTRLTVL.

This clone was observed once. CDR3 loop: CASSRRGLAGEQFF. CDR3 sequence (DNA): TGTGCCAGCAGCCGCCGAGGACTAGCGGGTGAGCAGTTCTTC. This chain connects TRBV3-1 (or the pseudogene TRBV3-2) to TRBJ2-1, with 11 bases identical to TRBD2. The CDR3 loop spans 14 amino acids. Losses at the gene ends were 4 bases for V and 9 bases for J; bases not matched to a gene: 5. CDR1 is LGHDT and CDR2 is YNNKEL in the germline V gene (reference sequence).

J is TRBJ2-3 and V is TRBV30, with 7 bases lining up with TRBD1. The ends lost 5 bases at V and 4 bases at J; junction bases unmatched: 6. This CDR3 has 13 residues. Germline assignment: CDR1 GTSNPN and CDR2 SVGIG (reference sequence). This chain's CDR3 is CAWYRGEADTQYF. As DNA, the CDR3 is TGTGCCTGGTACAGGGGTGAGGCAGATACGCAGTATTTT.

The rearrangement links TRBV30 to TRBJ1-1; 9 nucleotides match TRBD1. Per germline, CDR1 GTSNPN and CDR2 SVGIG (reference sequence). The J segment lost 6 bases and the V segment lost 5 bases, leaving 10 bases of the junction unmatched. CDR3 length: 14 amino acids. The CDR3: CAWRQQGADAEAFF. Written as DNA, the CDR3 is TGTGCCTGGCGACAACAGGGGGCTGACGCTGAAGCTTTCTTT.

The genes are TRBV10-3 and TRBJ1-2, with TRBD1 as a possible D gene (5 bases). The CDR3 runs 13 residues. Germline loops: CDR1 ENHRY, CDR2 SYGVKD. Trimming shortened V by 4 bases and J by 4 bases, and 10 bases separated the two germline ends. CDR3 region: CAISGGSPYGYTF. CDR3 bases: TGTGCCATCAGTGGGGGCAGTCCCTATGGCTACACCTTC.

V gene TRBV6-2 or TRBV6-3 combines with J gene TRBJ1-5; 9 nucleotides match TRBD1. The CDR3 has 14 residues. The J segment lost 7 bases and the V segment lost 6 bases, leaving 7 bases of the junction unmatched. Germline CDR1 reads MNHEY; CDR2 reads SVGEGT. CDR3: CASSPDRGRQPQHF. DNA of the CDR3: TGTGCCAGCAGCCCGGACAGGGGAAGGCAGCCCCAGCATTTT.

V gene TRBV19 combines with J gene TRBJ1-5; D remains unclear. CDR3 length equals 12 residues. Trimming removed 5 bases from V and 5 bases from J, with 7 bases in between. Germline CDR1 is LNHDA and CDR2 is SQIVND (reference sequence). This CDR3 reads CASSPTHQPQHF. The CDR3 nucleotides are TGTGCCAGTAGTCCCACACATCAGCCCCAGCATTTT.

J is TRBJ1-1 and V is TRBV21-1. TRBV21-1 is flagged as a pseudogene. This CDR3 region has 15 residues. This CDR3 is CASSNMTGKEVEAFF. The CDR3 DNA reads TGTGCCAGCAGCAATATGACCGGGAAGGAAGTTGAAGCTTTCTTT.

The J gene is TRBJ2-7, the V gene TRBV18; a weak D match, TRBD1 (6 bases). The CDR3 is 17 residues long. Trimming pared 2 bases from V and 1 base from J, leaving 18 bases between. Germline V lookup: CDR1 KGHSH, CDR2 LQKENI. This CDR3 reads CASSPTRGGIISYEQYF. For the CDR3, the DNA is TGTGCCAGCTCACCAACCCGAGGGGGTATTATTTCCTACGAGCAGTACTTC.

The rearrangement links TRBV6-5 to TRBJ1-2; D unresolved. The CDR3 runs 14 residues. V was trimmed by 0 bases and J by 3 bases, leaving 8 bases between them. Germline lookup yields CDR1 MNHEY and CDR2 SVGAGI. The CDR3 DNA reads TGTGCCAGCAGTTACTCGACTGAGGACTATGGCTACACCTTC. Its protein product is CASSYSTEDYGYTF.

V usage is TRBV3-1 (or the pseudogene TRBV3-2) and J usage is TRBJ1-2; 11 bases match TRBD1. CDR3 length: 16 amino acids. Losses at the gene ends were 4 bases for V and 5 bases for J; bases not matched to a gene: 9. Germline lookup yields CDR1 LGHDT and CDR2 YNNKEL (reference sequence). DNA for the CDR3: TGTGCCAGCAGCCGCCACACCGGACAGGGGGCTTATGGCTACACCTTC. Its translation: CASSRHTGQGAYGYTF.

The chain uses TRBV2 and TRBJ1-2; perhaps TRBD1 as D (5 bases). Trimming cost V 7 bases and J 4 bases, with 16 bases left between them. The CDR3 loop spans 14 amino acids. Germline V gives CDR1 SNHLY, CDR2 FYNNEI. The CDR3: CASTSQGMFYGYTF. CDR3 DNA sequence: TGTGCCAGCACCTCGCAGGGAATGTTCTATGGCTACACCTTC. Variable domain in full (rest from reference TRBV2 and TRBJ1-2): EPEVTQTPSHQVTQMGQEVILRCVPISNHLYFYWYRQILGQKVEFLVSFYNNEISEKSEIFDDQFSVERPDGSNFTLKIRSTKLEDSAMYFCASTSQGMFYGYTFGSGTRLTVV.